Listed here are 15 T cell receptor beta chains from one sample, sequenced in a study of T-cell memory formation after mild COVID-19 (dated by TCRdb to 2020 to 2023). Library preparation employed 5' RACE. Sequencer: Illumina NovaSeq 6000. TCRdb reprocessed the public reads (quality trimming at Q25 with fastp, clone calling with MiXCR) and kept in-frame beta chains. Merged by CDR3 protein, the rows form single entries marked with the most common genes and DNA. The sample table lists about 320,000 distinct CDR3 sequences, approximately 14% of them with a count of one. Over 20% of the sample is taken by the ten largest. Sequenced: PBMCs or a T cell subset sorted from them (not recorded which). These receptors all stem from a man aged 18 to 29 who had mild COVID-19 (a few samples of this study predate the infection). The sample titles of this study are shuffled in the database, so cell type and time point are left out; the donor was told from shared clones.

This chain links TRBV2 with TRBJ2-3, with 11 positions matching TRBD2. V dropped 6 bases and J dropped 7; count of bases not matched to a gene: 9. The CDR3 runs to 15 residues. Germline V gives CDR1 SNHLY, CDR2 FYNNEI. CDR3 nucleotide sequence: TGTGCCAGCAGGATTTTTAGCGGGGGGGCCTATACGCAGTATTTT. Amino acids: CASRIFSGGAYTQYF.

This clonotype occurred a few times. Written as DNA, the CDR3 is TGTGCCAGCAGCTTGGGATCTCCACAGGGGTATAATGGCTACACCTTC. The encoded protein is CASSLGSPQGYNGYTF. The chain links TRBV5-4 to TRBJ1-2; 7 bases fit TRBD1. In germline, CDR1 is SGHNT, CDR2 YYREEE (reference sequence). This CDR3 has 16 amino acids. Trimming at V came to 0 bases and at J to 6 bases, leaving 11 bases not matched to a gene.

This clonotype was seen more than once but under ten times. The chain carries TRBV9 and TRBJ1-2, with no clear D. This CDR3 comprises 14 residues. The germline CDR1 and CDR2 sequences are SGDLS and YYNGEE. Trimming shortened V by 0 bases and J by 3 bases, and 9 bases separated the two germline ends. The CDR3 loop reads CASSVGREHYGYTF. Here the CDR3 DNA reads TGTGCCAGCAGCGTAGGACGGGAACACTATGGCTACACCTTC.

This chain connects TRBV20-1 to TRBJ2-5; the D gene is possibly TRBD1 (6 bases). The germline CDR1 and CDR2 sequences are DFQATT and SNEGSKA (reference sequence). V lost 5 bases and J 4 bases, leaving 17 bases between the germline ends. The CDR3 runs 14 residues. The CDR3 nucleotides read TGCAGTGCTGGGCCTACAGGGTCGGGAGAGACCCAGTACTTC. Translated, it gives CSAGPTGSGETQYF.

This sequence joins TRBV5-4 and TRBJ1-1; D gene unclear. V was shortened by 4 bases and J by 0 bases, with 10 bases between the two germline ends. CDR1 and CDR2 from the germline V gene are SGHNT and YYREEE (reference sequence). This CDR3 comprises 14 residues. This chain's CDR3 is CASSPTVLNTEAFF. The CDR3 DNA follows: TGTGCCAGCAGCCCGACGGTACTGAACACTGAAGCTTTCTTT.

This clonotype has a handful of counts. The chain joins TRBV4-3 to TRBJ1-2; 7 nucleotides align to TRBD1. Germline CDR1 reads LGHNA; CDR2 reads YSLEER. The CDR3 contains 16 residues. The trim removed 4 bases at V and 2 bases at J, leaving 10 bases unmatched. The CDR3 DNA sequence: TGCGCCAGCAGCCCATCTCTCCGGGACAGCAACTATGGCTACACCTTC. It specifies CASSPSLRDSNYGYTF.

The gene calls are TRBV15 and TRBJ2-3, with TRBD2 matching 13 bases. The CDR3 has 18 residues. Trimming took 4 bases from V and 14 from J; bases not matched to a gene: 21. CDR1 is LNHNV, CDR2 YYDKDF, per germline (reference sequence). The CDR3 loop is CATSISPGTSGDPRHRYF. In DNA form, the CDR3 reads TGTGCCACCAGCATTTCTCCGGGGACTAGCGGGGACCCTCGACATCGGTATTTT.

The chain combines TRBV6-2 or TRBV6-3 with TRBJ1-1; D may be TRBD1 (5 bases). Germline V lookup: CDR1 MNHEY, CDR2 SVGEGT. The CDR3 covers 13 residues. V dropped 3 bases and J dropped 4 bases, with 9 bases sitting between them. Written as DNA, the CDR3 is TGTGCCAGCAGTTATCAGGGCCCCACTGAAGCTTTCTTT. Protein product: CASSYQGPTEAFF.

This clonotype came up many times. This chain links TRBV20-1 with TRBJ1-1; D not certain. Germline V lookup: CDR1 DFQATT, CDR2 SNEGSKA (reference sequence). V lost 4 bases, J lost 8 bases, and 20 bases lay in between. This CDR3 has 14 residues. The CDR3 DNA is TGCAGTGCTACCACCCAGACGGATCCGCCGGAAGCTTTCTTT. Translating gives CSATTQTDPPEAFF.

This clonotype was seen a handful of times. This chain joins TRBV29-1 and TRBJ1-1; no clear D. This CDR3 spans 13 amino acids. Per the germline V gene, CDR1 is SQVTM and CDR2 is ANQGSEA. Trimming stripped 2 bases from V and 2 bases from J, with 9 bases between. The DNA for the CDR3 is TGCAGCGTTGAACCTTGGGATAACACTGAAGCTTTCTTT. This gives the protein CSVEPWDNTEAFF.

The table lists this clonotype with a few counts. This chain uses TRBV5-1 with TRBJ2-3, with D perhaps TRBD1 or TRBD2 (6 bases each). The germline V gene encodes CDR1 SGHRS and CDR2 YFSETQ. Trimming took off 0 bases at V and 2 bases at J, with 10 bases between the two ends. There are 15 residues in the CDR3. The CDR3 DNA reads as TGCGCCAGCAGCTTGGAGCCGGGGGCCACAGATACGCAGTATTTT. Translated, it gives CASSLEPGATDTQYF.

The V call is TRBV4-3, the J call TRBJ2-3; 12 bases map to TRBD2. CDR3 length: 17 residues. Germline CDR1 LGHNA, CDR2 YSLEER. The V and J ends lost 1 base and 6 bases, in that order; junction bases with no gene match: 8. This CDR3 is CASSQVLAGGRMDTQYF. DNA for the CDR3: TGCGCCAGCAGCCAAGTACTAGCGGGGGGCCGGATGGATACGCAGTATTTT.

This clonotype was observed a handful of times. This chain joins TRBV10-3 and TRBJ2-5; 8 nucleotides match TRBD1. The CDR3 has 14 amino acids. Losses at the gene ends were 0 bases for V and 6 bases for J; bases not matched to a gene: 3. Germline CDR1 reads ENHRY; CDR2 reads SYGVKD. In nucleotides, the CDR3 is TGTGCCATCAGTGAGTCGCAGGGGGCCCAGACCCAGTACTTC. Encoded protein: CAISESQGAQTQYF.

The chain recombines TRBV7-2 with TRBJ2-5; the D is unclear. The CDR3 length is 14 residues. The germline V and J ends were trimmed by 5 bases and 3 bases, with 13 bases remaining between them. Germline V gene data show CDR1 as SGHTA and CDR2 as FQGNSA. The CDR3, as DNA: TGTGCCAGCAGCACCGTTCTGCGAAAAGAGACCCAGTACTTC. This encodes CASSTVLRKETQYF.

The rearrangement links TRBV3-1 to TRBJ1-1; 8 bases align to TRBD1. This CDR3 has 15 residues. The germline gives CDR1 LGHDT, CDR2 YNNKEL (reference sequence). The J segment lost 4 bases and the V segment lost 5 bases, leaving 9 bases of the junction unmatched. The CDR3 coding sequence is TGTGCCAGCAGCGGGACAGGCCGCGGTAGCACTGAAGCTTTCTTT. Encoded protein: CASSGTGRGSTEAFF.